Included here is one T cell receptor beta chain sequence, with context. V gave up 4 bases and J gave up 1 base, with 11 bases separating them. Germline V gives CDR1 SGHKS, CDR2 YYEKEE (reference sequence). The CDR3 consists of 14 residues. This sample was included in a study of control samples from healthy donors and cancer patients. Assay used: immunoSEQ multiplex PCR; TCRdb lists only in-frame clones, some missing. The sample holds fewer than 110,000 clones, approximately 90% seen once. This receptor was obtained from a man aged 55 to 70 with lung cancer. The chain uses TRBV5-5 and TRBJ1-1; D unclear. The source material was PBMCs. In nucleotides, the CDR3 is TGTGCCAGCAGCCCTCCGTGGGGGAACACTGAAGCTTTCTTT. Translated, it gives CASSPPWGNTEAFF.